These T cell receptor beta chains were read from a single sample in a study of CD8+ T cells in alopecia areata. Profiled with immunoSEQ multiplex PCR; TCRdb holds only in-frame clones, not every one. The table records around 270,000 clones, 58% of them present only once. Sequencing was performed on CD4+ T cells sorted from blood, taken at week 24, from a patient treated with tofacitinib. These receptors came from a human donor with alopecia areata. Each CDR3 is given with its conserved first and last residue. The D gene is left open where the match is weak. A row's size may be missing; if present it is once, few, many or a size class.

CDR3aa: CAWSSGRDNSPLHF
CDR3nt: TGTGCCTGGAGTTCGGGAAGAGATAATTCACCCCTCCACTTT
abundance: .
len: 14
d_gene: .
j_gene: TRBJ1-6
v_gene: TRBV30

CDR3aa: CASSGTRGSMFF
CDR3nt: TGTGCCAGCAGCGGTACCCGGGGCAGTATGTTCTTC
abundance: once
len: 12
d_gene: .
j_gene: TRBJ2-1
v_gene: TRBV28

CDR3aa: CAWSAAPPSYEQYF
CDR3nt: TGTGCCTGGAGTGCGGCCCCCCCTTCCTACGAGCAGTACTTC
abundance: .
len: 14
d_gene: .
j_gene: TRBJ2-7
v_gene: TRBV30

CDR3aa: CAWDRENTEAFF
CDR3nt: TGTGCCTGGGACAGGGAGAACACTGAAGCTTTCTTT
abundance: .
len: 12
d_gene: TRBD1
j_gene: TRBJ1-1
v_gene: TRBV30

CDR3aa: CASSRQTVNSGNTIYF
CDR3nt: TGCGCCAGCAGCCGACAGACGGTTAACTCTGGAAACACCATATATTTT
abundance: .
len: 16
d_gene: .
j_gene: TRBJ1-3
v_gene: TRBV4-3

CDR3aa: CASSGRGRNSPLHF
CDR3nt: TGTGCCAGCAGTGGCCGGGGTCGGAATTCACCCCTCCACTTT
abundance: once
len: 14
d_gene: .
j_gene: TRBJ1-6
v_gene: TRBV25-1

CDR3aa: CSVADPIPYNEQFF
CDR3nt: TGCAGCGTTGCAGACCCCATCCCTTACAATGAGCAGTTCTTC
abundance: .
len: 14
d_gene: .
j_gene: TRBJ2-1
v_gene: TRBV29-1

CDR3aa: CASSQDVGETQYF
CDR3nt: TGTGCCAGCAGCCAGGACGTCGGGGAGACCCAGTACTTC
abundance: .
len: 13
d_gene: .
j_gene: TRBJ2-5
v_gene: TRBV4-2

CDR3aa: CASSQDRGYEQYF
CDR3nt: TGCGCCAGCAGCCAGGACCGAGGCTACGAGCAGTACTTC
abundance: .
len: 13
d_gene: .
j_gene: TRBJ2-7
v_gene: TRBV4-1

CDR3aa: CASSPLEGTGGYTF
CDR3nt: TGTGCCAGCTCACCACTGGAAGGAACAGGTGGCTACACCTTC
abundance: .
len: 14
d_gene: .
j_gene: TRBJ1-2
v_gene: TRBV18

CDR3aa: CSVGEDSYEQYF
CDR3nt: TGCAGCGTCGGGGAAGACAGTTACGAGCAGTACTTC
abundance: .
len: 12
d_gene: .
j_gene: TRBJ2-7
v_gene: TRBV29-1

CDR3aa: CAWSVRVGDSVLFF
CDR3nt: TGTGCCTGGAGTGTACGTGTGGGAGACTCCGTACTGTTTTTT
abundance: .
len: 14
d_gene: .
j_gene: TRBJ1-4
v_gene: TRBV30

CDR3aa: CASSQGGGYGYTF
CDR3nt: TGCGCCAGCAGCCAAGGGGGGGGATATGGCTACACCTTC
abundance: .
len: 13
d_gene: .
j_gene: TRBJ1-2
v_gene: TRBV4-3

CDR3aa: CASSVGGRTEAFF
CDR3nt: TGTGCCAGCAGCGTAGGGGGTAGGACTGAAGCTTTCTTT
abundance: .
len: 13
d_gene: .
j_gene: TRBJ1-1
v_gene: TRBV9

CDR3aa: CSAGVDTEAFF
CDR3nt: TGCAGTGCAGGGGTGGACACTGAAGCTTTCTTT
abundance: .
len: 11
d_gene: .
j_gene: TRBJ1-1
v_gene: TRBV20-1

CDR3aa: CAWSEGAQDYGYTF
CDR3nt: TGTGCCTGGAGCGAGGGGGCGCAGGATTATGGCTACACCTTC
abundance: .
len: 14
d_gene: TRBD1
j_gene: TRBJ1-2
v_gene: TRBV30

CDR3aa: CSVSMLLAGDTQYF
CDR3nt: TGCAGCGTTTCAATGTTACTGGCTGGAGATACGCAGTATTTT
abundance: .
len: 14
d_gene: .
j_gene: TRBJ2-3
v_gene: TRBV29-1

CDR3aa: CASRTSPGQNQPQHF
CDR3nt: TGTGCCAGCAGAACCTCACCGGGTCAGAATCAGCCCCAGCATTTT
abundance: .
len: 15
d_gene: .
j_gene: TRBJ1-5
v_gene: TRBV2

CDR3aa: CASSLAGTGNTGELFF
CDR3nt: TGTGCCAGCAGCTTGGCCGGGACAGGGAACACCGGGGAGCTGTTTTTT
abundance: .
len: 16
d_gene: TRBD1
j_gene: TRBJ2-2
v_gene: TRBV5-6

CDR3aa: CAWSVPGPTPYGYTF
CDR3nt: TGTGCCTGGAGTGTCCCGGGTCCCACCCCCTATGGCTACACCTTC
abundance: .
len: 15
d_gene: .
j_gene: TRBJ1-2
v_gene: TRBV30

CDR3aa: CASSVEGSGANVLTF
CDR3nt: TGTGCCAGCAGCGTAGAGGGCTCTGGGGCCAACGTCCTGACTTTC
abundance: few
len: 15
d_gene: .
j_gene: TRBJ2-6
v_gene: TRBV9

CDR3aa: CASSQDHRVRQPQHF
CDR3nt: TGCGCCAGCAGCCAAGATCACAGGGTCCGTCAGCCCCAGCATTTT
abundance: .
len: 15
d_gene: .
j_gene: TRBJ1-5
v_gene: TRBV4-3

CDR3aa: CASSFRDRDAGELFF
CDR3nt: TGTGCCAGCAGCTTCCGGGACAGGGATGCCGGGGAGCTGTTTTTT
abundance: few
len: 15
d_gene: TRBD1
j_gene: TRBJ2-2
v_gene: TRBV5-6

CDR3aa: CSAAPGQKETQYF
CDR3nt: TGCAGCGCCGCGCCGGGACAGAAAGAGACCCAGTACTTC
abundance: .
len: 13
d_gene: TRBD1
j_gene: TRBJ2-5
v_gene: TRBV29-1

CDR3aa: CAWSGSRDTQYF
CDR3nt: TGTGCCTGGAGTGGGTCTAGAGATACGCAGTATTTT
abundance: .
len: 12
d_gene: .
j_gene: TRBJ2-3
v_gene: TRBV30

CDR3aa: CSVQRDGTDTQYF
CDR3nt: TGCAGCGTACAACGGGACGGCACAGATACGCAGTATTTT
abundance: .
len: 13
d_gene: .
j_gene: TRBJ2-3
v_gene: TRBV29-1

CDR3aa: CASSDGGITPLHF
CDR3nt: TGTGCCAGCAGCGACGGAGGGATCACACCCCTCCACTTT
abundance: few
len: 13
d_gene: .
j_gene: TRBJ1-6
v_gene: TRBV7-2

CDR3aa: CASSLLSTEAFF
CDR3nt: TGTGCCAGCAGCTTGCTCTCCACTGAAGCTTTCTTT
abundance: .
len: 12
d_gene: .
j_gene: TRBJ1-1
v_gene: TRBV5-6

CDR3aa: CASSDRLAGVHTGELFF
CDR3nt: TGTGCCAGCAGTGACCGACTGGCGGGGGTCCACACCGGGGAGCTGTTTTTT
abundance: .
len: 17
d_gene: TRBD2
j_gene: TRBJ2-2
v_gene: TRBV25-1

CDR3aa: CAWSVQGEKLFF
CDR3nt: TGTGCCTGGAGTGTACAGGGGGAAAAACTGTTTTTT
abundance: few
len: 12
d_gene: TRBD1
j_gene: TRBJ1-4
v_gene: TRBV30

CDR3aa: CASSEQGGAEAFF
CDR3nt: TGTGCCAGCAGCGAACAGGGAGGAGCTGAAGCTTTCTTT
abundance: many
len: 13
d_gene: .
j_gene: TRBJ1-1
v_gene: TRBV7-9

CDR3aa: CASSEGETQYF
CDR3nt: TGTGCCAGCAGTGAAGGGGAGACCCAGTACTTC
abundance: .
len: 11
d_gene: .
j_gene: TRBJ2-5
v_gene: TRBV2

CDR3aa: CASSLRQGRETQYF
CDR3nt: TGTGCCAGCAGCTTACGACAGGGCCGGGAGACCCAGTACTTC
abundance: .
len: 14
d_gene: TRBD1
j_gene: TRBJ2-5
v_gene: TRBV6-5

CDR3aa: CSVGPLGDTQYF
CDR3nt: TGCAGCGTTGGGCCCCTAGGGGATACGCAGTATTTT
abundance: few
len: 12
d_gene: .
j_gene: TRBJ2-3
v_gene: TRBV29-1

CDR3aa: CAWSWSRNTGELFF
CDR3nt: TGTGCCTGGAGTTGGAGTAGGAACACCGGGGAGCTGTTTTTT
abundance: .
len: 14
d_gene: .
j_gene: TRBJ2-2
v_gene: TRBV30

CDR3aa: CASSSPGGTGYEQYF
CDR3nt: TGTGCCAGCAGCTCACCAGGGGGGACGGGCTACGAGCAGTACTTC
abundance: once
len: 15
d_gene: .
j_gene: TRBJ2-7
v_gene: TRBV7-9

CDR3aa: CASSHIRGPNPYNQPQHF
CDR3nt: TGCGCCAGCAGTCATATCAGGGGGCCTAACCCCTACAATCAGCCCCAGCATTTT
abundance: .
len: 18
d_gene: TRBD1
j_gene: TRBJ1-5
v_gene: TRBV23-1

CDR3aa: CASSFQGEFFYGYTF
CDR3nt: TGTGCCAGCAGCTTTCAGGGGGAGTTTTTTTATGGCTACACCTTC
abundance: .
len: 15
d_gene: TRBD1
j_gene: TRBJ1-2
v_gene: TRBV7-9

CDR3aa: CASSLFLHPGTSSYEQYF
CDR3nt: TGTGCCAGCAGTTTATTTTTACACCCCGGGACAAGCTCCTACGAGCAGTACTTC
abundance: .
len: 18
d_gene: .
j_gene: TRBJ2-7
v_gene: TRBV27

CDR3aa: CASSTKETQYF
CDR3nt: TGTGCCAGCAGTACCAAAGAGACCCAGTACTTC
abundance: .
len: 11
d_gene: .
j_gene: TRBJ2-5
v_gene: TRBV6-1

CDR3aa: CASSPGPYNSPLHF
CDR3nt: TGTGCCAGCAGCCCCGGCCCCTATAATTCACCCCTCCACTTT
abundance: few
len: 14
d_gene: .
j_gene: TRBJ1-6
v_gene: TRBV14

CDR3aa: CASSAGAETQYF
CDR3nt: TGTGCCAGCTCCGCGGGGGCGGAGACCCAGTACTTC
abundance: .
len: 12
d_gene: .
j_gene: TRBJ2-5
v_gene: TRBV2

CDR3aa: CSVDGGRGTEAFF
CDR3nt: TGCAGCGTTGATGGGGGAAGGGGCACTGAAGCTTTCTTT
abundance: .
len: 13
d_gene: .
j_gene: TRBJ1-1
v_gene: TRBV29-1

CDR3aa: CASSLGTGGSYNEQFF
CDR3nt: TGCGCCAGCAGCTTGGGCACGGGGGGCTCCTACAATGAGCAGTTCTTC
abundance: .
len: 16
d_gene: TRBD2
j_gene: TRBJ2-1
v_gene: TRBV5-1

CDR3aa: CASSLVGTEAFF
CDR3nt: TGCGCCAGCAGCTTGGTAGGCACTGAAGCTTTCTTT
abundance: few
len: 12
d_gene: .
j_gene: TRBJ1-1
v_gene: TRBV5-1

CDR3aa: CASSYLSTGEQYF
CDR3nt: TGTGCCAGCAGTTACCTCTCCACGGGGGAGCAGTACTTC
abundance: .
len: 13
d_gene: .
j_gene: TRBJ2-7
v_gene: TRBV6-5

CDR3aa: CASSLVDRTEAFF
CDR3nt: TGTGCCAGCAGCTTAGTCGACAGGACTGAAGCTTTCTTT
abundance: .
len: 13
d_gene: .
j_gene: TRBJ1-1
v_gene: TRBV7-8

CDR3aa: CASSQVPSTGSWHEKLFF
CDR3nt: TGCGCCAGCAGCCAAGTGCCCTCAACCGGGTCATGGCATGAAAAACTGTTTTTT
abundance: .
len: 18
d_gene: .
j_gene: TRBJ1-4
v_gene: TRBV4-1

CDR3aa: CAWGQRDTIYF
CDR3nt: TGTGCCTGGGGACAGAGGGACACCATATATTTT
abundance: .
len: 11
d_gene: .
j_gene: TRBJ1-3
v_gene: TRBV30

CDR3aa: CASSRDRGYNEQFF
CDR3nt: TGTGCCAGCAGTCGGGACAGGGGCTACAATGAGCAGTTCTTC
abundance: few
len: 14
d_gene: TRBD1
j_gene: TRBJ2-1
v_gene: TRBV6-5